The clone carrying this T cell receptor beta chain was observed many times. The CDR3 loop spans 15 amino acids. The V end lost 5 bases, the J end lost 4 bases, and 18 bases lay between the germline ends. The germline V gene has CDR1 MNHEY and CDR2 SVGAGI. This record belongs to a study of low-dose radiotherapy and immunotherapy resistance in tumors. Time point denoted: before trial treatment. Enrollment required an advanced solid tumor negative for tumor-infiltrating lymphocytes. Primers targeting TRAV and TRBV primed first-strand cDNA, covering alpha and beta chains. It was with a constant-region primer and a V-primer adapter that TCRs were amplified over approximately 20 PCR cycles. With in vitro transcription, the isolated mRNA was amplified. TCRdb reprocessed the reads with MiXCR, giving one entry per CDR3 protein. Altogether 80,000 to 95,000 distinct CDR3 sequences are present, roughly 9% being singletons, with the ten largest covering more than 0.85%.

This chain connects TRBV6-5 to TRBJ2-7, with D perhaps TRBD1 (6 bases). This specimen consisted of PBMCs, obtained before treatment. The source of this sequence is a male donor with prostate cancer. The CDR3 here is CASSGGPVGYYEQYF. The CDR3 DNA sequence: TGTGCCAGCAGTGGGGGCCCCGTCGGGTATTACGAGCAGTACTTC.